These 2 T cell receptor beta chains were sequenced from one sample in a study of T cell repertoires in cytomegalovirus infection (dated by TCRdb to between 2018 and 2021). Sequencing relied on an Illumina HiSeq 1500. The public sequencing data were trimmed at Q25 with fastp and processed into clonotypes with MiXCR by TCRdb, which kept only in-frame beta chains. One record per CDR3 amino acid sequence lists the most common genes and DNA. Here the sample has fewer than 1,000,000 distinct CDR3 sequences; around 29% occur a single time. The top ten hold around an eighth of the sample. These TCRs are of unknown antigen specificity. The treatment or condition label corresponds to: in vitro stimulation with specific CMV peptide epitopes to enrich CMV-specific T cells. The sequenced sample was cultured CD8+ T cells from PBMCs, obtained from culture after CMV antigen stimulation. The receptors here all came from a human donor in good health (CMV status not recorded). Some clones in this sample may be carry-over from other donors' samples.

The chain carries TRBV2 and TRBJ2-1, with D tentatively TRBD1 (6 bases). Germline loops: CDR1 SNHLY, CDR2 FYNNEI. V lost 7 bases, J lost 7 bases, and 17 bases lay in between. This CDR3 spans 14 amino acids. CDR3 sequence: CASTDPGADNEQFF. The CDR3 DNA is TGTGCCAGCACAGACCCAGGGGCGGATAATGAGCAGTTCTTC. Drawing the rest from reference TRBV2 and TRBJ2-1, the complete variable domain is EPEVTQTPSHQVTQMGQEVILRCVPISNHLYFYWYRQILGQKVEFLVSFYNNEISEKSEIFDDQFSVERPDGSNFTLKIRSTKLEDSAMYFCASTDPGADNEQFFGPGTRLTVL.

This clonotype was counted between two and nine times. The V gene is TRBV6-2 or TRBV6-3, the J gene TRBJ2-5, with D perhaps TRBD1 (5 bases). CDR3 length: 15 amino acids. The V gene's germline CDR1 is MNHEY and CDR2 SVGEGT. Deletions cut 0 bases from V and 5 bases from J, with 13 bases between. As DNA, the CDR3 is TGTGCCAGCAGTTACTCGACAGAGGTCGGGGAGACCCAGTACTTC. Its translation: CASSYSTEVGETQYF.